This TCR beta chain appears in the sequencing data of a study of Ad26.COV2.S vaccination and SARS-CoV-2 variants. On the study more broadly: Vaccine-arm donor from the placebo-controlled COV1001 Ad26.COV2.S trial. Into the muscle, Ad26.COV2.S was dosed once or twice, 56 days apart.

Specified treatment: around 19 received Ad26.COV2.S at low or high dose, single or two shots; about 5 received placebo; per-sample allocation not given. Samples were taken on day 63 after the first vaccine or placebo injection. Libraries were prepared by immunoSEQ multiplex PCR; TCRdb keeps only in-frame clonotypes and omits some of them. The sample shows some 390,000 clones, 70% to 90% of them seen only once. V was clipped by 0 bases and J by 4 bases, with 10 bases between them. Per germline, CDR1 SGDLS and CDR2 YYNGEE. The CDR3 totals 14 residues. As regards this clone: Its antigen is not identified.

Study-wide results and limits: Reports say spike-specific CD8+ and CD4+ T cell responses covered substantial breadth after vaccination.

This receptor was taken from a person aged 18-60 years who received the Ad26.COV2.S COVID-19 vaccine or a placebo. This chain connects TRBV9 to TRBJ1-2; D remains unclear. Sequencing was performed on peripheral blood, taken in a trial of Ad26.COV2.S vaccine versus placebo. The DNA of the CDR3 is TGTGCCAGCAGCGTAGGTCCAGGACCCTATGGCTACACCTTC. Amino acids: CASSVGPGPYGYTF.